One T cell receptor beta chain is described in this entry. As yet, its antigen is unknown. These data belong to a study of identifying expanded T cells in peripheral blood. Notes on the study in general: Approximately 1.2 clones differed between technical replicates, versus approximately 17 and 20 over time.

The CDR3 loop spans 13 amino acids. The V gene lost 0 bases and the J gene lost 7 bases, with 7 bases spanning the gap. Looked up from germline, CDR1 is SGHNT and CDR2 is YYREEE (reference sequence). Profiling relied on immunoSEQ multiplex PCR, and the TCRdb table lists in-frame clones only, not all of them. The sample carries approximately 83,000 clones, about 85% recorded once. Sequenced: blood. The rearrangement joins TRBV5-4 to TRBJ2-2; D unresolved. The receptor was derived from a person between 18 and 69 years old in good health. CDR3 loop: CASSLGSRGELFF. The CDR3 region has the DNA TGTGCCAGCAGCTTGGGCAGCCGCGGGGAGCTGTTTTTT.